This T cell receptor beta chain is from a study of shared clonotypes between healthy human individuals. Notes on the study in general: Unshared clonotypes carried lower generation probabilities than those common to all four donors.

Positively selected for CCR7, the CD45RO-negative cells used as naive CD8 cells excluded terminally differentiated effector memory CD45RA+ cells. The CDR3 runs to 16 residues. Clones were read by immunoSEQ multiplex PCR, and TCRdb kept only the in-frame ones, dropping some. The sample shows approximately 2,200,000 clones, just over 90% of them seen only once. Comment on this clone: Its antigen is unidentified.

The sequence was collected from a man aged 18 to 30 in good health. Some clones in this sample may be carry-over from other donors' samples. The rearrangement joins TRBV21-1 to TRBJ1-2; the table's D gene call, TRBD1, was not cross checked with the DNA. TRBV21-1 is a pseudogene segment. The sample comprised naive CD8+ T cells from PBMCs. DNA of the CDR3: TGTGCCAGCACCGACGGGACAGGGGGCGACGGCTATGGCTACACCTTC. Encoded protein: CASTDGTGGDGYGYTF.